One sample yielded the 3 T cell receptor beta chains listed below, sequenced in a study of T cells in Graves' hyperthyroidism and ophthalmopathy (dated by TCRdb to about 2019). The library relied on multiplex PCR. The reads were generated on an Illumina HiSeq 2000. The TCR beta CDR3 regions were amplified from RNA transcripts. A first-round RT-PCR of the TCR CDR3 used the HTBI primer set with the Qiagen OneStep RT-PCR kit. The raw public data were reprocessed by TCRdb itself: fastp quality trimming at Q25, MiXCR clonotype calling, in-frame beta chains only. CDR3 protein duplicates are merged, each entry listing the most common genes and DNA. This sample lists fewer than 650,000 distinct CDR3 sequences; around 13% were detected once. The ten largest account for 5.8% of the sample. The sequenced sample consisted of blood. All receptors derive from a woman aged 30 to 39 with Graves' hyperthyroidism that later progressed to Graves' ophthalmopathy.

This clonotype was seen repeatedly, ten times or more. V and J are TRBV10-2 and TRBJ1-4; unclear D gene. Between the trimmed V and J ends, which lost 3 bases and 0 bases, there was a span of 5 bases. Germline loops: CDR1 WSHSY, CDR2 SAAADI. The CDR3 is 14 amino acids. The CDR3 loop is CASSDGATNEKLFF. The CDR3, as DNA: TGCGCCAGCAGTGATGGAGCAACTAATGAAAAACTGTTTTTT.

This clonotype was recorded many times. V usage is TRBV11-3 and J usage is TRBJ1-2; 8 bases line up with TRBD1. The CDR3 consists of 14 residues. From germline, CDR1 is SGHNT and CDR2 YENEEA. The V gene end was trimmed by 5 bases and the J gene end by 5 bases; junction bases not matched to a gene: 7. Here the CDR3 reads CASSGQGEEYGYTF. The CDR3, as DNA: TGTGCCAGCAGCGGACAGGGCGAGGAGTATGGCTACACCTTC.

This clonotype has a count of ten or more. This sequence joins TRBV20-1 and TRBJ2-7; 10 nucleotides align to TRBD2. V gave up 5 bases and J gave up 2 bases; unmatched junction bases: 9. The length of the CDR3 is 15 residues. Germline CDR1 is DFQATT and CDR2 is SNEGSKA (reference sequence). The CDR3: CSAPRLTSGTYEQYF. For the CDR3, the DNA is TGCAGTGCTCCTAGGCTTACTAGCGGGACCTACGAGCAGTACTTC.